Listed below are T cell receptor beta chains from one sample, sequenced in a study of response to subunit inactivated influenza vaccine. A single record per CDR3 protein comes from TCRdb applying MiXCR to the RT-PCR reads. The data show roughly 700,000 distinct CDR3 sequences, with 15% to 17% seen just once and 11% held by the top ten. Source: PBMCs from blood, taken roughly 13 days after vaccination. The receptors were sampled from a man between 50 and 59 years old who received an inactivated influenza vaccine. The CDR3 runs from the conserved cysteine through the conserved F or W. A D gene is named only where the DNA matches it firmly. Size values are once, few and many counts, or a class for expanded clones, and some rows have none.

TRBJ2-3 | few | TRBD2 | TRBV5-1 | CASSFTSGYTDTQYF | TGCGCCAGCAGCTTTACTAGCGGATACACAGATACGCAGTATTTT
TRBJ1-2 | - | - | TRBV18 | CASSPKEGIIGYTF | TGTGCCAGCTCACCAAAGGAGGGGATCATTGGCTACACCTTC
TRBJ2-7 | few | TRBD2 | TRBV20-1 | CSATTSGRAYEQYF | TGCAGTGCTACGACTAGCGGGAGGGCCTACGAGCAGTACTTC
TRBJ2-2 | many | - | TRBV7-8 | CASSPRVANTGELFF | TGTGCCAGCAGCCCTCGGGTTGCGAACACCGGGGAGCTGTTTTTT
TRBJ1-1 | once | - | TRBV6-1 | CASSELGPNTEAFF | TGTGCCAGCAGTGAACTGGGACCGAACACTGAAGCTTTCTTT
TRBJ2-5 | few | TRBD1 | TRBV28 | CASTQGTGIYGGWYF | TGTGCCAGCACCCAAGGGACAGGGATTTACGGGGGTTGGTACTTC
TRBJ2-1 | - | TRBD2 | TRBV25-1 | CASSEYGGATYNEQFF | TGTGCCAGCAGTGAATACGGGGGGGCGACCTACAATGAGCAGTTCTTC
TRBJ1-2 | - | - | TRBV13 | CASSLRGGSYGYTF | TGTGCCAGCAGCTTGCGGGGAGGGAGCTATGGCTACACCTTC
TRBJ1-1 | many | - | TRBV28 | CASSLPSEPNTEAFF | TGTGCCAGCAGTTTACCTTCGGAACCGAACACTGAAGCTTTCTTT
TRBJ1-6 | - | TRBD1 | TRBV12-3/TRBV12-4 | CASSQTGNYNSPLHF | TGTGCCAGCAGTCAGACAGGGAATTATAATTCACCCCTCCACTTT
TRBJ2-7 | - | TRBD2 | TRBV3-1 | CASSQGIPSGAYEQYF | TGTGCCAGCAGCCAAGGAATTCCTAGCGGGGCCTACGAGCAGTACTTC
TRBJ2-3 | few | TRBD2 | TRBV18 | CASSPLAGGRKDTQYF | TGTGCCAGCTCACCACTAGCGGGGGGACGCAAAGATACGCAGTATTTT
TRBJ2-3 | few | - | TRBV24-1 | CATSDWDSTDTQYF | TGTGCCACCAGTGACTGGGACAGCACAGATACGCAGTATTTT
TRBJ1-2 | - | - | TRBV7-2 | CASSFNRANYGYTF | TGTGCCAGCAGCTTTAACCGGGCTAACTATGGCTACACCTTC